A selection of T cell receptor beta chains follows, all from one sample in a study of T cell responses to AZD1222 COVID-19 vaccine. Here immunoSEQ multiplex PCR was the method, and the copy in TCRdb shows in-frame clones only, minus some. This sample yields about 54,000 clones, of which about 86% are seen a single time; 6.9% belongs to the top ten. The sample in question was peripheral blood, obtained 28 days after the second AZD1222 dose. The receptors derive from an adult who received the AZD1222 COVID-19 vaccine. Each CDR3 is given with its conserved first and last residue. The D gene is left open where the match is weak. Size is stated for part of the rows, as once, few or many counts, or as a class when the clone is expanded.

j_call: TRBJ1-2; d_call: TRBD1; clone_size: .; v_call: TRBV6-6; cdr3_nt: TGTGCCAGCAGGGCAACAGGGGCCGGGGCCTTC; cdr3_aa: CASRATGAGAF
j_call: TRBJ1-2; d_call: .; clone_size: few; v_call: TRBV7-9; cdr3_nt: TGTGCCAGCAGCGACGGAAGGGGCTATGGCTACACCTTC; cdr3_aa: CASSDGRGYGYTF
j_call: TRBJ2-1; d_call: .; clone_size: few; v_call: TRBV14; cdr3_nt: TGTGCCAGCAGCCAAGAAGGGGGTCCACCCACAAAGCAGTTCTTC; cdr3_aa: CASSQEGGPPTKQFF
j_call: TRBJ1-4; d_call: .; clone_size: .; v_call: TRBV2; cdr3_nt: TGTGCCAGCAGGAAGGGACTCCGGAATGAAAAACTGTTTTTT; cdr3_aa: CASRKGLRNEKLFF
j_call: TRBJ1-1; d_call: .; clone_size: few; v_call: TRBV28; cdr3_nt: TGTGCCAGCAGTTCATACAGCCTGGGGAGTGAAGCTTTCTTT; cdr3_aa: CASSSYSLGSEAFF
j_call: TRBJ1-4; d_call: .; clone_size: .; v_call: TRBV7-9; cdr3_nt: TGTGCCAGCAGCTCGGGGACTGCAACTAATGAAAAACTGTTTTTT; cdr3_aa: CASSSGTATNEKLFF
j_call: TRBJ1-6; d_call: .; clone_size: .; v_call: TRBV4-3; cdr3_nt: TGCGCCAGCAGCCAACAAGGGGGGATCAATTCACCCCTCCACTTT; cdr3_aa: CASSQQGGINSPLHF
j_call: TRBJ2-7; d_call: .; clone_size: .; v_call: TRBV4-3; cdr3_nt: TGCGCCAGCAGCCAAGACGGGACCGCGGGCAGGTACTTC; cdr3_aa: CASSQDGTAGRYF
j_call: TRBJ1-5; d_call: .; clone_size: .; v_call: TRBV30; cdr3_nt: TGTGCCTGGAGTGTAGGGGGGAGCAATCAGCCCCAGCATTTT; cdr3_aa: CAWSVGGSNQPQHF
j_call: TRBJ1-2; d_call: TRBD1; clone_size: .; v_call: TRBV28; cdr3_nt: TGTGCCAGCAGGGGACAGGGCCAAACTAACTATGGCTACACCTTC; cdr3_aa: CASRGQGQTNYGYTF
j_call: TRBJ2-5; d_call: .; clone_size: .; v_call: TRBV5-1; cdr3_nt: TGCGCCAGCAGCTTGGCAAGGGAGACCCAGTACTTC; cdr3_aa: CASSLARETQYF
j_call: TRBJ1-2; d_call: .; clone_size: .; v_call: TRBV18; cdr3_nt: TGTGCCAGCTCTCGCGACGCGACAGCAAACTATGGCTACACCTTC; cdr3_aa: CASSRDATANYGYTF
j_call: TRBJ1-2; d_call: TRBD1; clone_size: .; v_call: TRBV6-5; cdr3_nt: TGTGCCAGCACCATGACAGGGGGCGACTATGGCTACACCTTC; cdr3_aa: CASTMTGGDYGYTF
j_call: TRBJ2-7; d_call: .; clone_size: .; v_call: TRBV5-1; cdr3_nt: TGCGCCAGCAGCTCTCTGGTAGCCTCCTACGAGCAGTACTTC; cdr3_aa: CASSSLVASYEQYF
j_call: TRBJ1-4; d_call: TRBD1; clone_size: .; v_call: TRBV6-6; cdr3_nt: TGTGCCAGCAATCCGGACAGGGGGAATGAAAAACTGTTTTTT; cdr3_aa: CASNPDRGNEKLFF
j_call: TRBJ1-2; d_call: .; clone_size: .; v_call: TRBV29-1; cdr3_nt: TGCAGCGTTGAAGGGGAGGGCGGCTACACCTTC; cdr3_aa: CSVEGEGGYTF
j_call: TRBJ1-5; d_call: .; clone_size: once; v_call: TRBV19; cdr3_nt: TGTGCCAGTAGTATCAGTCATAGCAATCAGCCCCAGCATTTT; cdr3_aa: CASSISHSNQPQHF
j_call: TRBJ2-5; d_call: .; clone_size: .; v_call: TRBV28; cdr3_nt: TGTGCGCTCTTAGAAGAGACCCAGTACTTC; cdr3_aa: CALLEETQYF
j_call: TRBJ2-3; d_call: .; clone_size: .; v_call: TRBV15; cdr3_nt: TGTGCCACCAGCAGAGGTACGAGTGGCACAGATACGCAGTATTTT; cdr3_aa: CATSRGTSGTDTQYF
j_call: TRBJ1-6; d_call: .; clone_size: .; v_call: TRBV6-5; cdr3_nt: TGTGCCAGCGGGACCTCCTATAATTCACCCCTCCACTTT; cdr3_aa: CASGTSYNSPLHF
j_call: TRBJ1-5; d_call: .; clone_size: .; v_call: TRBV24-1; cdr3_nt: TGTGCCACCAGTGATCCGGAAAATAAGTCCCAGCATTTT; cdr3_aa: CATSDPENKSQHF
j_call: TRBJ2-7; d_call: .; clone_size: once; v_call: TRBV5-1; cdr3_nt: TGCGCCAGCAGCTTGGCCCAGCTAGAATACGAGCAGTACTTC; cdr3_aa: CASSLAQLEYEQYF
j_call: TRBJ2-3; d_call: .; clone_size: .; v_call: TRBV11-3; cdr3_nt: TGTGCCAGCAGCCAAAGGTCGGATACGCAGTATTTT; cdr3_aa: CASSQRSDTQYF
j_call: TRBJ1-3; d_call: .; clone_size: .; v_call: TRBV6-5; cdr3_nt: TGTGCCAGCCGAACAGGGAGTGGAAACACCATATATTTT; cdr3_aa: CASRTGSGNTIYF
j_call: TRBJ2-7; d_call: TRBD2; clone_size: .; v_call: TRBV11-2; cdr3_nt: TGTGCCAGCAGCCCCGTGGGTGGTCGCGGGAGGGTCGAGCAGTACTTC; cdr3_aa: CASSPVGGRGRVEQYF
j_call: TRBJ2-3; d_call: TRBD2; clone_size: .; v_call: TRBV4-2; cdr3_nt: TGTGCCAGCAGCCTAGGCATAGCGGGGGGAAAAGAGCAGTATTTT; cdr3_aa: CASSLGIAGGKEQYF
j_call: TRBJ2-5; d_call: .; clone_size: .; v_call: TRBV5-4; cdr3_nt: TGTGCCAGCAGTCAGGACACCACAAAAGAGACCCAGTACTTC; cdr3_aa: CASSQDTTKETQYF
j_call: TRBJ2-3; d_call: .; clone_size: .; v_call: TRBV28; cdr3_nt: TGTGCCAGCAATGGGCCTAACACAGATACGCAGTATTTT; cdr3_aa: CASNGPNTDTQYF
j_call: TRBJ1-2; d_call: TRBD1; clone_size: .; v_call: TRBV5-1; cdr3_nt: TGCGCCAGCAGCACCTCCGGGACAGAAGCGGGCTACACCTTC; cdr3_aa: CASSTSGTEAGYTF
j_call: TRBJ2-2; d_call: .; clone_size: once; v_call: TRBV7-8; cdr3_nt: TGTGCCAGCAGCTTAGCGCTGGGCTCCGCACTTTGGAACACCGGGGAGCTGTTTTTT; cdr3_aa: CASSLALGSALWNTGELFF
j_call: TRBJ1-5; d_call: TRBD1; clone_size: .; v_call: TRBV6-2/TRBV6-3; cdr3_nt: TGTGCCAGCAGTTTCGGGGGACAGCGCAATCAGCCCCAGCATTTT; cdr3_aa: CASSFGGQRNQPQHF
j_call: TRBJ2-1; d_call: .; clone_size: .; v_call: TRBV19; cdr3_nt: TGTGCCAGTAGTATTCGGTCAGGGAGTAACAATGAGCAGTTCTTC; cdr3_aa: CASSIRSGSNNEQFF
j_call: TRBJ1-2; d_call: TRBD1; clone_size: .; v_call: TRBV28; cdr3_nt: TGTGCCAGCAGTTTACCGGACAGGGATGGCTACACCTTC; cdr3_aa: CASSLPDRDGYTF
j_call: TRBJ1-3; d_call: .; clone_size: .; v_call: TRBV7-2; cdr3_nt: TGTGCCAGCAGCTTTTCCCCGAGGGTAGACTCTGGAAACACCATATATTTT; cdr3_aa: CASSFSPRVDSGNTIYF
j_call: TRBJ1-1; d_call: .; clone_size: .; v_call: TRBV3-1/TRBV3-2; cdr3_nt: TGTGCCAGCAGCCAAGACCGGGGAAGGGACACTGAAGCTTTCTTT; cdr3_aa: CASSQDRGRDTEAFF
j_call: TRBJ2-5; d_call: .; clone_size: .; v_call: TRBV7-9; cdr3_nt: TGTGCCAGCAGCTATAAAGGGGGAGAGACCCAGTACTTC; cdr3_aa: CASSYKGGETQYF
j_call: TRBJ1-2; d_call: .; clone_size: few; v_call: TRBV29-1; cdr3_nt: TGCAGCGTTGTCGTCAATAACTATGGCTACACCTTC; cdr3_aa: CSVVVNNYGYTF
j_call: TRBJ1-1; d_call: .; clone_size: .; v_call: TRBV6-5; cdr3_nt: TGTGCCAGCACCGCCCCGGGCCGCCTCACTGAAGCTTTCTTT; cdr3_aa: CASTAPGRLTEAFF
j_call: TRBJ1-3; d_call: .; clone_size: once; v_call: TRBV15; cdr3_nt: TGTGCCACCAGCGCAACTCGGTGGAATTCTGGAAACACCATATATTTT; cdr3_aa: CATSATRWNSGNTIYF
j_call: TRBJ2-1; d_call: .; clone_size: .; v_call: TRBV29-1; cdr3_nt: TGCAGCGTGCGGCAGGTTTCTTTGAATGAGCAGTTCTTC; cdr3_aa: CSVRQVSLNEQFF